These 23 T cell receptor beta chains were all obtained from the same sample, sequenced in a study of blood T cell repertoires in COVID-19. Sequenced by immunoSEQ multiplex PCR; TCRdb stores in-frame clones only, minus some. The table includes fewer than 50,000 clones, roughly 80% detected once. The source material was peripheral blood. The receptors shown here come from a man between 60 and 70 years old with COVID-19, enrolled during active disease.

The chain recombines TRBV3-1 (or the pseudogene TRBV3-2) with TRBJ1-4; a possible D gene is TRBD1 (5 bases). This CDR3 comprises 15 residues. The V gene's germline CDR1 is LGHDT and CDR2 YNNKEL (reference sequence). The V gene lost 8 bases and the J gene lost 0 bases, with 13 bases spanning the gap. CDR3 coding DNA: TGTGCCAGCGCTAGTGGGGGGACAACTAATGAAAAACTGTTTTTT. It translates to CASASGGTTNEKLFF.

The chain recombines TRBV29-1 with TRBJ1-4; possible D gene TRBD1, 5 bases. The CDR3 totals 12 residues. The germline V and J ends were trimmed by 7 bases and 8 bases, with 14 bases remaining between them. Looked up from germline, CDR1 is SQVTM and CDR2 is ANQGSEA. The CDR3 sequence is CSGGRQGEKLFF. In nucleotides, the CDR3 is TGCAGCGGGGGGAGGCAGGGCGAAAAACTGTTTTTT.

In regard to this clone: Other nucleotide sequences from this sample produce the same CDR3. CDR3 bases: TGTGCCAGCAGCCAGGATAAAAACAGTGCTAACTATGGCTACACCTTC. Protein product: CASSQDKNSANYGYTF. The rearrangement links TRBV4-2 to TRBJ1-2, with D unclear. The germline V gene has CDR1 LGHNA and CDR2 YNFKEQ. V gave up 3 bases and J gave up 0 bases, with 14 bases separating them. This CDR3 region has 16 residues.

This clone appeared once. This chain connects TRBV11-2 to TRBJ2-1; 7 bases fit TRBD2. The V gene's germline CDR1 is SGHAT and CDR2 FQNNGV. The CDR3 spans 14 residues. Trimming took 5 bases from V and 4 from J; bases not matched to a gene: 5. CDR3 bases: TGTGCCAGCAGCCGGGAGGAAGCTTACAATGAGCAGTTCTTC. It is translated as CASSREEAYNEQFF.

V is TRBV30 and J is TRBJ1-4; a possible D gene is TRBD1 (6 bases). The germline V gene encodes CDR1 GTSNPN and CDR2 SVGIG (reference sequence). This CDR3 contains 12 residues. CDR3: CARGGGDEKLFF. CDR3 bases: TGTGCTAGAGGGGGGGGAGATGAAAAACTGTTTTTT.

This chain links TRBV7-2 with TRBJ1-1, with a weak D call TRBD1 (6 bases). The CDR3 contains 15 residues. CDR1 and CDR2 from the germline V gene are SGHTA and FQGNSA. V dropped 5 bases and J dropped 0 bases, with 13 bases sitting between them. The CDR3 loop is CASSLDSNVNTEAFF. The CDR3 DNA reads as TGTGCCAGCAGCCTGGACAGCAACGTGAACACTGAAGCTTTCTTT.

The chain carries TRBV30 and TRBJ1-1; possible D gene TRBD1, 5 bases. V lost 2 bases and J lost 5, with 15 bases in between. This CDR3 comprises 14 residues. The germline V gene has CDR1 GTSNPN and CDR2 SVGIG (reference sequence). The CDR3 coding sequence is TGTGCCTGGAGTCTTATGCGGGGGAGAACTGAAGCTTTCTTT. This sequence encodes CAWSLMRGRTEAFF.

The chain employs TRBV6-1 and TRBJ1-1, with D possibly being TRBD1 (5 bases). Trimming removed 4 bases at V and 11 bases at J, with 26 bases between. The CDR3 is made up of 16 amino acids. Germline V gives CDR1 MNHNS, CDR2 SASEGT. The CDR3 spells CASSVGEVGSWVRAFF. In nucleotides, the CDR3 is TGTGCCAGCAGTGTGGGGGAGGTAGGGAGCTGGGTCCGGGCTTTCTTT.

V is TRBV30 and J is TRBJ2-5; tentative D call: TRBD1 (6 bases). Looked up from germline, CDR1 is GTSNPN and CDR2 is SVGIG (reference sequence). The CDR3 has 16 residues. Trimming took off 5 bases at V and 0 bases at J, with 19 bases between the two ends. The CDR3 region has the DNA TGTGCCTGGGCCCACGGGCTTAAGGGGGACCAAGAGACCCAGTACTTC. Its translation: CAWAHGLKGDQETQYF.

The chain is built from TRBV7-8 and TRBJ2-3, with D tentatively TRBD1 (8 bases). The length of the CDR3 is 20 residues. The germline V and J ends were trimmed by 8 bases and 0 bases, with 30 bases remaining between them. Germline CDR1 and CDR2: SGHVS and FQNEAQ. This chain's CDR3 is CASFKDRGLSLTSSTDTQYF. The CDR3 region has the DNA TGTGCCAGCTTTAAAGACAGGGGACTATCTCTCACGTCTAGCACAGATACGCAGTATTTT.

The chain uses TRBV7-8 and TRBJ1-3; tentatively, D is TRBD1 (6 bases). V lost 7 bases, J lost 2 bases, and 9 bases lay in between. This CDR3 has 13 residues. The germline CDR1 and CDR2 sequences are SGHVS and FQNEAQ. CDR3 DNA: TGTGCCAGCAAGGCAGGGGCTGGAAACACCATATATTTT. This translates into CASKAGAGNTIYF.

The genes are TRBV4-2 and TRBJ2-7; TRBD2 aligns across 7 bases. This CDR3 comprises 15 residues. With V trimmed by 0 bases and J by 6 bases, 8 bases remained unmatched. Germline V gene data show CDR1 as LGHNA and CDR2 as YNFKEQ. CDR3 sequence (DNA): TGTGCCAGCAGCCAAGAGTATACTAGCGTCCGCGAGCAGTACTTC. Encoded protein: CASSQEYTSVREQYF.

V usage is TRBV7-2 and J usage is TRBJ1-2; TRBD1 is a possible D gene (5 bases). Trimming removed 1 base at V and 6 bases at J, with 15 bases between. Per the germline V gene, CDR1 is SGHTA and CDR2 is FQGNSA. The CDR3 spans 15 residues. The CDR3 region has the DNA TGTGCCAGCAGCTTAGATTCTCAGGGAAGGGATGGCTACACCTTC. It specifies CASSLDSQGRDGYTF.

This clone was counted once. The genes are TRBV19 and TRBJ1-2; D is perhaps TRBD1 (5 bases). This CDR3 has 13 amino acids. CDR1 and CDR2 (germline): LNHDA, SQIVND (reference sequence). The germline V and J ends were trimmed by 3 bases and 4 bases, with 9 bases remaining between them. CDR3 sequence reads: CASSIDSLYGYTF. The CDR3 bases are TGTGCCAGTAGTATCGACAGCCTCTATGGCTACACCTTC.

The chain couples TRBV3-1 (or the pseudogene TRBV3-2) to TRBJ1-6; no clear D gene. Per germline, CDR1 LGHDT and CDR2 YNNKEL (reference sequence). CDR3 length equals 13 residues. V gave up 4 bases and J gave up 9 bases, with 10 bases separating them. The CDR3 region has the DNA TGTGCCAGCAGCCCTGTCGGGTTTTCACCCCTCCACTTT. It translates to CASSPVGFSPLHF.

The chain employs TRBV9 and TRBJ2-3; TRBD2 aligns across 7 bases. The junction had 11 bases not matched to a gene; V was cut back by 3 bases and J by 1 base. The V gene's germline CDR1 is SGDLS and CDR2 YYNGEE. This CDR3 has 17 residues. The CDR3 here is CASSASGTTFGTDTQYF. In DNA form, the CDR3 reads TGTGCCAGCAGCGCCTCCGGGACTACGTTTGGCACAGATACGCAGTATTTT.

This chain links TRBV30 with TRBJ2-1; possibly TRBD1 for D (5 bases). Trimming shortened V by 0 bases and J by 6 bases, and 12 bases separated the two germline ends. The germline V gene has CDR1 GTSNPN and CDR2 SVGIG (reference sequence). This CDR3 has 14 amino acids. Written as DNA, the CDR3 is TGTGCCTGGAGTGTGGGGCCTACCCTCAATGAGCAGTTCTTC. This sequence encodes CAWSVGPTLNEQFF.

CDR3 sequence: CASSYGETQYF. CDR3 sequence (DNA): TGTGCCAGCTCCTACGGGGAGACCCAGTACTTC. The chain carries TRBV18 and TRBJ2-5; D ambiguous. This CDR3 has 11 residues. The germline V gene encodes CDR1 KGHSH and CDR2 LQKENI. V lost 6 bases and J lost 5, with 7 bases in between.

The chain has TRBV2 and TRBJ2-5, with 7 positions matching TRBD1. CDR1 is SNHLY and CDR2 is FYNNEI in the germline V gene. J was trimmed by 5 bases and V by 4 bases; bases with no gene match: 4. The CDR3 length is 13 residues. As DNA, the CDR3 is TGTGCCAGCAGTGGATCAGGGGGTGAGACCCAGTACTTC. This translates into CASSGSGGETQYF. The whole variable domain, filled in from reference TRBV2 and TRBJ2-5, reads EPEVTQTPSHQVTQMGQEVILRCVPISNHLYFYWYRQILGQKVEFLVSFYNNEISEKSEIFDDQFSVERPDGSNFTLKIRSTKLEDSAMYFCASSGSGGETQYFGPGTRLLVL.

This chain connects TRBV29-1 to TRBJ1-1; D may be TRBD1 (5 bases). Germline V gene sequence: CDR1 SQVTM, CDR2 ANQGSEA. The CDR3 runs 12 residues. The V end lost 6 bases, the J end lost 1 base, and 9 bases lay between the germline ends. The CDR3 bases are TGCAGCGTAGGGGCCCAGAACACTGAAGCTTTCTTT. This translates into CSVGAQNTEAFF.

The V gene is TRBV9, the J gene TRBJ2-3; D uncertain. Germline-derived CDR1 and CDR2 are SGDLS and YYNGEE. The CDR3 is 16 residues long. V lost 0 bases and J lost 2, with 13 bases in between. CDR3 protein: CASSVEPTAITDTQYF. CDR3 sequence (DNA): TGTGCCAGCAGCGTAGAGCCCACCGCCATCACAGATACGCAGTATTTT.

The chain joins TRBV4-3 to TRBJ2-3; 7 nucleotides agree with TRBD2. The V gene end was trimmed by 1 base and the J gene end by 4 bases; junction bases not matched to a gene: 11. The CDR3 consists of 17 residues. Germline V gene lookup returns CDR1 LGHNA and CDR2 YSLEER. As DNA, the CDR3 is TGCGCCAGCAGCCAAGGGGGAGGGGCGGGTGGCGCAGATACGCAGTATTTT. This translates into CASSQGGGAGGADTQYF.

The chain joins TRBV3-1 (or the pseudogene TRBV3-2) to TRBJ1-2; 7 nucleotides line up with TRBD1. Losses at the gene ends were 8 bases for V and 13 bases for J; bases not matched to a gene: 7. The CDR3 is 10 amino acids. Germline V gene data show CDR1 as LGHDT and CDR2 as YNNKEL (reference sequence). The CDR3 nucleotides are TGTGCCAGCGGAGACAGGGCCCTCACCTTC. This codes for CASGDRALTF.